One sample yielded the 20 T cell receptor beta chains listed below, sequenced in a study of T cell responses to AZD1222 COVID-19 vaccine. Data came from immunoSEQ multiplex PCR; TCRdb stores just in-frame clones and leaves some out. The data hold 95,000 to 100,000 clones, with roughly 87% observed a single time. The sequencing here drew on peripheral blood, taken on day 0 of AZD1222 vaccination. The receptors were gathered from an adult in good health.

The J gene is TRBJ1-6, the V gene TRBV5-1, with D tentatively TRBD1 (5 bases). Germline V gives CDR1 SGHRS, CDR2 YFSETQ. The CDR3 totals 15 residues. Trimming removed 0 bases at V and 7 bases at J, with 11 bases between. CDR3 DNA sequence: TGCGCCAGCAGCTTGGATCGGGGCACAAATTCACCCCTCCACTTT. Translating gives CASSLDRGTNSPLHF.

This clone was observed a single time. J is TRBJ1-4 and V is TRBV6-2 or TRBV6-3, with TRBD1 matching over 7 bases. The junction had 4 bases not matched to a gene; V was cut back by 2 bases and J by 4 bases. The CDR3 loop spans 15 amino acids. The germline V gene encodes CDR1 MNHEY and CDR2 SVGEGT. The CDR3 protein is CASSYRGQRNEKLFF. The CDR3 DNA is TGTGCCAGCAGTTACCGGGGACAGCGTAATGAAAAACTGTTTTTT.

The J gene is TRBJ1-6, the V gene TRBV10-2, with D hard to call. Germline V gene lookup returns CDR1 WSHSY and CDR2 SAAADI. CDR3 length: 16 residues. V gave up 6 bases and J gave up 5 bases, with 17 bases separating them. DNA of the CDR3: TGCGCCAGCAGCCACCTACGACCTTCAAATAATTCACCCCTCCACTTT. Encoded protein: CASSHLRPSNNSPLHF.

The rearrangement joins TRBV5-4 to TRBJ1-1; the D gene is possibly TRBD1 (6 bases). Trimming pared 2 bases from V and 5 bases from J, leaving 13 bases between. This CDR3 is built from 14 residues. Germline V gene data show CDR1 as SGHNT and CDR2 as YYREEE (reference sequence). The CDR3 coding sequence is TGTGCCAGCAGCTTAGGGCAGGGGACGACTGAAGCTTTCTTT. Translation gives CASSLGQGTTEAFF.

This sequence joins TRBV2 and TRBJ1-5; 8 nucleotides match TRBD1. Germline V lookup: CDR1 SNHLY, CDR2 FYNNEI. V was pared by 6 bases and J by 4 bases, with 8 bases of the junction left unmatched. The CDR3 sequence is 15 residues long. The CDR3 loop is CASRQTGAANQPQHF. DNA for the CDR3: TGTGCCAGCAGGCAGACAGGGGCAGCTAATCAGCCCCAGCATTTT.

This sequence joins TRBV2 and TRBJ1-5, with D tentatively TRBD1 (5 bases). V shed 1 base and J shed 0 bases, with 16 bases lying between them. CDR3 length: 18 amino acids. Germline values: CDR1 SNHLY, CDR2 FYNNEI. The CDR3 sequence: CASSEGTYHLNSNQPQHF. CDR3 sequence (DNA): TGTGCCAGCAGTGAAGGGACATACCACTTAAATAGCAATCAGCCCCAGCATTTT.

This chain links TRBV7-6 with TRBJ1-3; weak D call: TRBD1 (6 bases). This CDR3 is built from 15 residues. In germline, CDR1 is SGHVS, CDR2 FNYEAQ. With 6 bases removed from V and 2 bases from J, the gap between germline ends came to 14 bases. DNA of the CDR3: TGTGCCAGCAGTCGGCAGGGGACGCCTGGAAACACCATATATTTT. It specifies CASSRQGTPGNTIYF.

V and J are TRBV2 and TRBJ1-2; TRBD1 matches at 11 bases. Per germline, CDR1 SNHLY and CDR2 FYNNEI. The CDR3 totals 18 residues. The junction had 15 bases not matched to a gene; V was cut back by 7 bases and J by 2 bases. Here the CDR3 DNA reads TGTGCCAGCATACGCCGCTGGACAGGGGGCGATGGAAACTATGGCTACACCTTC. This encodes CASIRRWTGGDGNYGYTF. The full variable domain, completed using reference TRBV2 and TRBJ1-2, is EPEVTQTPSHQVTQMGQEVILRCVPISNHLYFYWYRQILGQKVEFLVSFYNNEISEKSEIFDDQFSVERPDGSNFTLKIRSTKLEDSAMYFCASIRRWTGGDGNYGYTFGSGTRLTVV.

V is TRBV6-5 and J is TRBJ1-1; no definite D call. V lost 4 bases and J lost 4, with 10 bases in between. This CDR3 contains 13 residues. The germline V gene encodes CDR1 MNHEY and CDR2 SVGAGI. CDR3 amino acids: CASSSIASTEAFF. The DNA of the CDR3 is TGTGCCAGCAGTTCCATCGCGAGCACTGAAGCTTTCTTT.

The J gene is TRBJ2-7, the V gene TRBV5-6, with D unclear. This CDR3 is built from 14 residues. Germline loops: CDR1 SGHDT, CDR2 YYEEEE. V was shortened by 1 base and J by 1 base, with 9 bases between the two germline ends. The CDR3: CASSLTGLSYEQYF. The CDR3 DNA sequence: TGTGCCAGCAGCTTGACCGGGTTATCCTACGAGCAGTACTTC.

V and J are TRBV5-4 and TRBJ2-5; 9 bases are a match to TRBD2. J gave up 4 bases and V 4 bases, and 8 bases lay outside the gene matches. The CDR3 is 15 amino acids. Per germline, CDR1 SGHNT and CDR2 YYREEE (reference sequence). Written as DNA, the CDR3 is TGTGCCAGCAGCGTCAGACTAGCGGAGGGAGAGACCCAGTACTTC. It specifies CASSVRLAEGETQYF.

Only a few counts were recorded for this clone. The genes are TRBV29-1 and TRBJ1-1; D not certain. In germline, CDR1 is SQVTM, CDR2 ANQGSEA. V was cut by 8 bases and J by 1 base, with 11 bases left in between. The length of the CDR3 is 12 residues. DNA of the CDR3: TGCAGCTCTGTGACCTGGAACACTGAAGCTTTCTTT. Protein product: CSSVTWNTEAFF.

With regard to this clone: Other DNA sequences in the sample encode the same CDR3. This rearrangement joins TRBV4-3 to TRBJ1-2, with a weak D call TRBD1 (5 bases). Between the trimmed V and J ends, which lost 0 bases and 2 bases, there was a span of 10 bases. The CDR3 totals 15 residues. Germline V lookup: CDR1 LGHNA, CDR2 YSLEER. CDR3 DNA: TGCGCCAGCAGCCAAGATCGGGGCAGGAACTATGGCTACACCTTC. It is translated as CASSQDRGRNYGYTF.

The chain combines TRBV2 with TRBJ2-1, with D perhaps matching TRBD1 (6 bases). V lost 2 bases to trimming and J lost 4 bases, with 12 bases between them. Germline V gene lookup returns CDR1 SNHLY and CDR2 FYNNEI. This CDR3 contains 15 residues. The CDR3 sequence: CASSEHQGPYNEQFF. CDR3 in DNA: TGTGCCAGCAGTGAACATCAGGGGCCATACAATGAGCAGTTCTTC.

The CDR3 DNA is TGCGCCAGCAGCCAAGAACAGTTTGGCTACAATGAGCAGTTCTTC. This sequence encodes CASSQEQFGYNEQFF. The genes are TRBV4-3 and TRBJ2-1; D not certain. The V end was cut by 0 bases, the J end by 3 bases, with 9 bases between. CDR1 LGHNA and CDR2 YSLEER come from the germline V gene. The CDR3 loop spans 15 amino acids.

V gene TRBV3-1 (or the pseudogene TRBV3-2) combines with J gene TRBJ2-5; the D gene is possibly TRBD2 (5 bases). In germline, CDR1 is LGHDT, CDR2 YNNKEL (reference sequence). CDR3 size: 15 residues. V lost 5 bases, J lost 6 bases, and 19 bases lay in between. The CDR3 coding sequence is TGTGCCAGCAGCTTCAGTCGGGGAATCCTACAGACCCAGTACTTC. Protein product: CASSFSRGILQTQYF.

The V call is TRBV30, the J call TRBJ1-4, with D perhaps TRBD1 (5 bases). Germline loops: CDR1 GTSNPN, CDR2 SVGIG (reference sequence). The CDR3 sequence is 14 residues long. The germline V and J ends were trimmed by 4 bases and 0 bases, with 9 bases remaining between them. DNA for the CDR3: TGTGCCTGGAAAGGGGCAGCAACTAATGAAAAACTGTTTTTT. Translated: CAWKGAATNEKLFF.

The chain recombines TRBV18 with TRBJ1-3; D may be TRBD1 (5 bases). The germline CDR1 and CDR2 sequences are KGHSH and LQKENI. V was pared by 3 bases and J by 4 bases, with 16 bases between. The CDR3 is 16 residues long. The CDR3: CASSPNPGLSGNTIYF. The CDR3 region has the DNA TGTGCCAGCTCACCTAATCCGGGGCTCTCGGGAAACACCATATATTTT. The variable domain in full, with the rest retrieved from reference TRBV18 and TRBJ1-3, is NAGVMQNPRHLVRRRGQEARLRCSPMKGHSHVYWYRQLPEEGLKFMVYLQKENIIDESGMPKERFSAEFPKEGPSILRIQQVVRGDSAAYFCASSPNPGLSGNTIYFGEGSWLTVV.

The chain links TRBV2 to TRBJ2-7, with 7 nucleotides matching TRBD2. J was trimmed by 3 bases and V by 11 bases; bases with no gene match: 4. The germline CDR1 and CDR2 sequences are SNHLY and FYNNEI. This CDR3 region has 11 residues. The CDR3 DNA reads TGTGCCGGCGGACTAGACTACGAGCAGTACTTC. Its protein is CAGGLDYEQYF. Filled out from reference TRBV2 and TRBJ2-7, the complete variable domain reads EPEVTQTPSHQVTQMGQEVILRCVPISNHLYFYWYRQILGQKVEFLVSFYNNEISEKSEIFDDQFSVERPDGSNFTLKIRSTKLEDSAMYFCAGGLDYEQYFGPGTRLTVT.

This chain links TRBV6-5 with TRBJ2-1; the D gene is possibly TRBD2 (5 bases). This CDR3 spans 13 amino acids. Germline CDR1 and CDR2: MNHEY and SVGAGI. The V and J ends lost 4 bases and 3 bases respectively, with 7 bases between them. The CDR3 sequence: CASSLGVYNEQFF. As DNA, the CDR3 is TGTGCCAGCAGTTTGGGAGTCTACAATGAGCAGTTCTTC.